The T cell receptor (beta chain) described here comes from a study of metastatic and nonmetastatic thyroid tumors. TCRdb re-analyzed the PCR reads through MiXCR. This table has about 31,000 clones, around 20% appearing once. No patient received treatment before thyroid surgery. The table lists this clone with a few counts. The sample comprised blood. This sequence was found in a female donor with papillary thyroid cancer or a benign thyroid nodule (not recorded which). Some clones in this sample may be carry-over from other donors' samples.

CDR3 nucleotides: TGTGCCAGCAGCTTGGCTCCGGGACTGGGGTACCAAGAGACCCAGTACTTC. Translated, it gives CASSLAPGLGYQETQYF. This chain links TRBV5-4 with TRBJ2-5; a weak D match, TRBD2 (6 bases). The germline V gene has CDR1 SGHNT and CDR2 YYREEE (reference sequence). The V end lost 0 bases, the J end lost 0 bases, and 15 bases lay between the germline ends. The CDR3 sequence is 17 residues long.